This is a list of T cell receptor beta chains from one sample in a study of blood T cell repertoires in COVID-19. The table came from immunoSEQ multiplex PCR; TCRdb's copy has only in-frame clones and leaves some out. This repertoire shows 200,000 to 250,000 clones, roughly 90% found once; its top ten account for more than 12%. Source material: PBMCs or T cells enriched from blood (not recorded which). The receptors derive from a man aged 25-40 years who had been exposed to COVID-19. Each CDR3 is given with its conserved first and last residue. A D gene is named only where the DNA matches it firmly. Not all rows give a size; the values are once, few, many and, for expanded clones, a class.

TGTGCCAGCAGCCGCGGGACTCCGAACACCGGGGAGCTGTTTTTT,CASSRGTPNTGELFF,TRBJ2-2,TRBV6-5,.,.
TGTGCCAGCAGCCACCAACGATCCACAGGGGTCGGCACTGAAGCTTTCTTT,CASSHQRSTGVGTEAFF,TRBJ1-1,TRBV3-1/TRBV3-2,TRBD1,.
TGTGCCAGCAGCTTAGCGTTAGCGGAGACCCAGTACTTC,CASSLALAETQYF,TRBJ2-5,TRBV7-9,.,.
TGTGCCAGCAGTGATAGCGGGGAGCAGTTCTTC,CASSDSGEQFF,TRBJ2-1,TRBV27,TRBD2,.
TGTGCCAGCAGTGATCTGGACAGTTCCTACAATGAGCAGTTCTTC,CASSDLDSSYNEQFF,TRBJ2-1,TRBV25-1,.,.
TGCAGTGCCACTCAAGAGACCCAGTACTTC,CSATQETQYF,TRBJ2-5,TRBV20-1,.,once
TGTGCCAGCAGTGTACGCGGCGGGACGGGGGAGCTGTTTTTT,CASSVRGGTGELFF,TRBJ2-2,TRBV6-4,.,.
TGCGCCAGCAGCCAAGATCTAGGGGGTACCGGGGAGCTGTTTTTT,CASSQDLGGTGELFF,TRBJ2-2,TRBV4-3,.,.
TGTGCCTGGAGTCCGACATTGAACACTGAAGCTTTCTTT,CAWSPTLNTEAFF,TRBJ1-1,TRBV30,.,.
TGTGCCAGCAGCTTAGCTGGTCGGGGGACTGAAGCTTTCTTT,CASSLAGRGTEAFF,TRBJ1-1,TRBV7-9,.,.
TGTGCCAGCGCCCGGGACAGCCTTCTTAGCACAGATACGCAGTATTTT,CASARDSLLSTDTQYF,TRBJ2-3,TRBV7-2,TRBD1,.
TGTGCCTGGAGCCCCGGATGGACAGGGTGGGGGCCCGAAGAGACCCAGTACTTC,CAWSPGWTGWGPEETQYF,TRBJ2-5,TRBV30,TRBD1,.
TGTGCCAGCAGTTACTGGACAGGGGACGCTGAAGCTTTCTTT,CASSYWTGDAEAFF,TRBJ1-1,TRBV6-5,TRBD1,.
TGTGCCAGCAGCGCACAGGGGTTTACTTTAGGCTACACCTTC,CASSAQGFTLGYTF,TRBJ1-2,TRBV9,TRBD1,once
TGCGCCAGCAGCTTGGATGGAGGGGGCATCTATGGCTACACCTTC,CASSLDGGGIYGYTF,TRBJ1-2,TRBV5-1,TRBD1,many
TGCAGTGCTCCGATTATGGAGGGGCAGTTCTTC,CSAPIMEGQFF,TRBJ2-1,TRBV20-1,.,.
TGTGCCAGCGGGTTCGCGGGGCCCTACGAGCAGTACTTC,CASGFAGPYEQYF,TRBJ2-7,TRBV6-5,.,.
TGTGCCATCAGAGACAGGGCTTCATCACCCCTCCACTTT,CAIRDRASSPLHF,TRBJ1-6,TRBV10-3,TRBD1,once
TGTGCCAGCAGCCCGACCCCAGCGGGGGGCGGGGAGACCCAGTACTTC,CASSPTPAGGGETQYF,TRBJ2-5,TRBV5-4,TRBD2,few
TGTGCCAGCAGCCACAGGGATTCACCCCTCCACTTT,CASSHRDSPLHF,TRBJ1-6,TRBV7-9,.,.
TGTGCCAGCAGTGCTCAGGGACAGTACCCCGGGCCGTACTTC,CASSAQGQYPGPYF,TRBJ2-7,TRBV2,TRBD1,.
TGTGCCATCAGCTTGGGCGGGGGCGACAACGGGGAGCAGTACTTC,CAISLGGGDNGEQYF,TRBJ2-7,TRBV10-3,.,once
TGTGCCAGTAGTAGCACAGGGGTGGACTATGGCTACACCTTC,CASSSTGVDYGYTF,TRBJ1-2,TRBV19,TRBD1,.
TGTGCCAGCAGCTCTCAAGAGACCCAGTACTTC,CASSSQETQYF,TRBJ2-5,TRBV7-9,.,.
TGTGCCAGCAGGCGTAGCGGGGGGACCTACGAGCAGTACTTC,CASRRSGGTYEQYF,TRBJ2-7,TRBV27,TRBD2,.
TGCAGCGGCCTTCAGGGAGGTTATGGCTACACCTTC,CSGLQGGYGYTF,TRBJ1-2,TRBV29-1,.,.
TGTGCCTGGGACAGGGGGAACTACGAGCAGTACTTC,CAWDRGNYEQYF,TRBJ2-7,TRBV30,TRBD1,.
TGTGCCAGCAGCCAAGAGGACGGGGGGTCCGGGGAGCTGTTTTTT,CASSQEDGGSGELFF,TRBJ2-2,TRBV4-2,TRBD2,.
TGTGCCAGCAGCGTAAGGGGGGGGTATGGCTACACCTTC,CASSVRGGYGYTF,TRBJ1-2,TRBV12-3/TRBV12-4,.,.
TGTGCCAGCAGTTTGGCCTCTGGAAACACCATATATTTT,CASSLASGNTIYF,TRBJ1-3,TRBV12-3/TRBV12-4,.,.
TGTGCCAGCAGCCCGACAGGGTTAGGGGAATATGGCTACACCTTC,CASSPTGLGEYGYTF,TRBJ1-2,TRBV3-1/TRBV3-2,TRBD1,.
TGTGCCAGCGTCCCGGGACAGGGGTACGAGCAGTACTTC,CASVPGQGYEQYF,TRBJ2-7,TRBV7-9,TRBD1,.
TGTGCCAGCAGCGGTATCGGGACAGGGGCCTACGAGCAGTACTTC,CASSGIGTGAYEQYF,TRBJ2-7,TRBV6-5,TRBD1,.
TGCAGCGTTGTACTAGCGGGGGGGACAGATACGCAGTATTTT,CSVVLAGGTDTQYF,TRBJ2-3,TRBV29-1,TRBD2,.
TGTGCCAGCAGTTTATCGTCCGGTTTCTATGGCTACACCTTC,CASSLSSGFYGYTF,TRBJ1-2,TRBV27,.,.
TGCGCCAGCAGCCAAGGGCGGCCGCTGACCTACAATGAGCAGTTCTTC,CASSQGRPLTYNEQFF,TRBJ2-1,TRBV4-1,.,once
TGTGCCAGCAGCGCCCGGGACAGTAAACACGAGCAGTACTTC,CASSARDSKHEQYF,TRBJ2-7,TRBV9,TRBD1,.
TGTGCCAGCAGTGAGTTAGCGGGGGGGGATACGCAGTATTTT,CASSELAGGDTQYF,TRBJ2-3,TRBV2,TRBD2,.
TGTGCCAGTAGCCTAGGGAGGAGTAACACCGGGGAGCTGTTTTTT,CASSLGRSNTGELFF,TRBJ2-2,TRBV19,.,once
TGTGCCAGCGGACAACACTACGAGCAGTACTTC,CASGQHYEQYF,TRBJ2-7,TRBV3-1/TRBV3-2,.,.